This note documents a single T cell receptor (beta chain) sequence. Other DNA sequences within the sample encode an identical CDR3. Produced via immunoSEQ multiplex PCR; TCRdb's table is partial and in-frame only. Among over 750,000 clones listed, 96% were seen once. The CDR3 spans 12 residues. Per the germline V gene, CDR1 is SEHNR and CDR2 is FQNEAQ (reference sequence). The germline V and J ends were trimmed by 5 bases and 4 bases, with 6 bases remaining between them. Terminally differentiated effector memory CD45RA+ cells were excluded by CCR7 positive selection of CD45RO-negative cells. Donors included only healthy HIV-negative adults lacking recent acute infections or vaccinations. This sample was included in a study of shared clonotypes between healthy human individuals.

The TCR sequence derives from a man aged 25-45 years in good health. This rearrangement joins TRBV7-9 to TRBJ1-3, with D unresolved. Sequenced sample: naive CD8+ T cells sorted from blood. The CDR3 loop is CASSALGNTIYF. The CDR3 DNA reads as TGTGCCAGCAGCGCCTTAGGAAACACCATATATTTT.